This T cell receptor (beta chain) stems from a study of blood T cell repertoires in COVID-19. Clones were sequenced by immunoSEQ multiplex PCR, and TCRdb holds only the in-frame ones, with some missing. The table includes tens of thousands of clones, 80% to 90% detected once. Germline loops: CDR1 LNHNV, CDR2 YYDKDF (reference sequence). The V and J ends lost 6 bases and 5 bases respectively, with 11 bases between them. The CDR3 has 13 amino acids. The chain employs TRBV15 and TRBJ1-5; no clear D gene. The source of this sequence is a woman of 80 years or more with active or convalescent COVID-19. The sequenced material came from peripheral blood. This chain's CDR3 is CATSMEGDQPQHF. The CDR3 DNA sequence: TGTGCCACCAGTATGGAGGGAGATCAGCCCCAGCATTTT.